A selection of T cell receptor beta chains follows, all from one sample in a study of post-analysis software for immune sequencing data. TCRdb analysed the PCR reads with MiXCR anew, one entry per CDR3 protein. The table lists some 800,000 distinct CDR3 sequences, 35% to 55% of them singletons. The specimen was blood. The receptor source for this set is a girl aged 10-17 years with multiple sclerosis. Both conserved end residues are part of each CDR3. The order of the fields is D gene, clone size, J gene, V gene, CDR3 protein, CDR3 DNA. The D gene is left open where the match is weak. Expanded clones get a size class; other rows say once, few or many, or leave the size out.

-,-,TRBJ1-2,TRBV10-3,CAISPGDGYTF,TGTGCCATCAGCCCGGGGGATGGCTACACCTTC
-,-,TRBJ2-7,TRBV5-8,CASSWRGSSSYEQYF,TGTGCCAGCAGCTGGAGGGGGTCCAGCTCCTACGAGCAGTACTTC
TRBD2,-,TRBJ2-1,TRBV5-1,CASSPGLAGRNEQFF,TGCGCCAGCAGCCCGGGACTAGCGGGCCGCAATGAGCAGTTCTTC
-,-,TRBJ1-4,TRBV10-3,CAISESSISEKLFF,TGTGCCATCAGTGAGTCGTCCATTTCTGAAAAACTGTTTTTT
-,-,TRBJ1-2,TRBV6-1,CASSEVGVLGYGYTF,TGTGCCAGCAGTGAAGTGGGCGTATTGGGCTATGGCTACACCTTC
-,-,TRBJ2-1,TRBV7-2,CASSLEASNERFF,TGTGCCAGCAGCTTAGAGGCGAGCAATGAGCGGTTCTTC
-,-,TRBJ2-5,TRBV2,CASSEDRAGQETQYF,TGTGCCAGCAGTGAAGACAGGGCAGGTCAAGAGACCCAGTACTTC
-,-,TRBJ2-7,TRBV12-3/TRBV12-4,CASSPPPGTPNPSSYEQYF,TGTGCCAGCAGTCCGCCCCCCGGGACACCCAATCCCTCCTCCTACGAGCAGTACTTC
-,few,TRBJ2-7,TRBV20-1,CSARGTVGVYF,TGCAGTGCTAGAGGGACCGTAGGGGTGTACTTC
TRBD2,-,TRBJ2-1,TRBV5-1,CASSSRLAGDGEQFF,TGCGCCAGCAGCTCTAGACTAGCGGGAGACGGTGAGCAGTTCTTC
TRBD2,-,TRBJ2-4,TRBV6-1,CASSKLAGGSLGEQYF,TGTGCCAGCAGTAAGCTAGCGGGAGGGTCCCTTGGGGAGCAGTACTTC
-,few,TRBJ2-7,TRBV7-2,CASSYLNEQYF,TGTGCCAGCAGCTACTTAAACGAGCAGTACTTC
-,-,TRBJ2-3,TRBV5-1,CASSSGSLGDTQYF,TGCGCCAGCAGCTCCGGAAGCCTCGGAGATACGCAGTATTTT